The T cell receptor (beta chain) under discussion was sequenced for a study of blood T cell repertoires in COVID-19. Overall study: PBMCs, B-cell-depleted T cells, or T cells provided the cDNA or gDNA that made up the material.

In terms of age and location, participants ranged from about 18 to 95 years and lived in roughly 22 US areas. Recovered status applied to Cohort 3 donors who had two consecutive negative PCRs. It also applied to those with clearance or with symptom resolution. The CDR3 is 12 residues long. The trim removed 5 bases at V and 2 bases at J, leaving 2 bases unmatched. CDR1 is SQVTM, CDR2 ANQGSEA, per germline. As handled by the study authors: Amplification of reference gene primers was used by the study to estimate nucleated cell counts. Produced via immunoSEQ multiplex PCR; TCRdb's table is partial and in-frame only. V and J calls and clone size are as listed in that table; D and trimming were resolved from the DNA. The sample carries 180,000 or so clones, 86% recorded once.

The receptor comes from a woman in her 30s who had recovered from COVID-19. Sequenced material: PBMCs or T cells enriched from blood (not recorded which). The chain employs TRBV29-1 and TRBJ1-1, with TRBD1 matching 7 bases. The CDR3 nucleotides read TGCAGCGTTAGACAGGGTAACACTGAAGCTTTCTTT. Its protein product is CSVRQGNTEAFF. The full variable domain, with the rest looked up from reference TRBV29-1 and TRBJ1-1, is SAVISQKPSRDICQRGTSLTIQCQVDSQVTMMFWYRQQPGQSLTLIATANQGSEATYESGFVIDKFPISRPNLTFSTLTVSNMSPEDSSIYLCSVRQGNTEAFFGQGTRLTVV.